What follows are 4 T cell receptor beta chains derived from one specimen sequenced in a study of CD8+ T cells in alopecia areata. cDNA serving as the sequencing template came from extracted, reverse transcribed RNA. Clones were read by immunoSEQ multiplex PCR, and TCRdb kept only the in-frame ones, dropping some. Of over 25,000 clones in the sample, 60% to 85% are singletons; the top ten hold under 20%. Source material: NKG2D-low CD8+ T cells sorted from blood. These receptors all come from a human donor with alopecia areata.

This clone was detected only a few times. V and J are TRBV7-9 and TRBJ1-4, with TRBD1 as a possible D gene (5 bases). V was pared by 5 bases and J by 0 bases, with 13 bases between. Germline CDR1 SEHNR, CDR2 FQNEAQ (reference sequence). CDR3 length equals 16 residues. The CDR3 is CASSPHVGATNEKLFF. For the CDR3, the DNA is TGTGCCAGCAGCCCACATGTGGGGGCAACTAATGAAAAACTGTTTTTT. The whole variable domain, filled in from reference TRBV7-9 and TRBJ1-4, reads DTGVSQNPRHKITKRGQNVTFRCDPISEHNRLYWYRQTLGQGPEFLTYFQNEAQLEKSRLLSDRFSAERPKGSFSTLEIQRTEQGDSAMYLCASSPHVGATNEKLFFGSGTQLSVL.

The V and J genes are TRBV4-2 and TRBJ2-7; 7 nucleotides agree with TRBD2. With V trimmed by 5 bases and J by 4 bases, 5 bases remained unmatched. The CDR3 is 13 amino acids. The germline gives CDR1 LGHNA, CDR2 YNFKEQ. The CDR3 is CASSAGLVYEQYF. In DNA, the CDR3 is TGTGCCAGCAGCGCCGGACTAGTTTACGAGCAGTACTTC.

This chain links TRBV19 with TRBJ2-2, with a tentative D call TRBD1 (6 bases). Germline V gives CDR1 LNHDA, CDR2 SQIVND (reference sequence). The V end was cut by 8 bases, the J end by 4 bases, with 8 bases between. This CDR3 region has 12 residues. The CDR3 bases are TGTGCCAGTCAAGGGGGCACCGGGGAGCTGTTTTTT. This encodes CASQGGTGELFF.

The V and J genes are TRBV6-1 and TRBJ2-2; D gene unclear. This CDR3 spans 13 amino acids. CDR1 is MNHNS and CDR2 is SASEGT in the germline V gene. V dropped 3 bases and J dropped 8 bases, with 10 bases sitting between them. The CDR3 DNA reads TGTGCCAGCAGTGATTTGGATTCTGGGGAGCTGTTTTTT. Its translation: CASSDLDSGELFF.